These 10 T cell receptor beta chains were sequenced from one sample in a study of CD8+CD57+ T cells in acquired aplastic anemia. Genomic DNA, serving as template, underwent TCR beta VDJ and CDR3 profiling. MiXCR was run by TCRdb on the reads, yielding one entry per CDR3 protein. The repertoire has about 180,000 distinct CDR3 sequences, around 50% of them found once; the top ten carry about an eighth. Patients sequenced had flow cytometry evidence of CD8+CD57+ cell expansion. Sequencing was done on a sample of sorted CD4+, CD8+, or CD8+CD57+ T cells (not recorded which) from PBMCs. The receptors here all came from a human donor with aplastic anemia.

The chain carries TRBV24-1 and TRBJ2-1; 8 bases align to TRBD2. V shed 4 bases and J 7 bases; nucleotides not matched to a gene: 8. The CDR3 is made up of 15 amino acids. Per germline, CDR1 KGHDR and CDR2 SFDVKD. The CDR3, as DNA: TGTGCCACCAGTGACTCCGGACTAGCCCGTAATGAGCAGTTCTTC. This sequence encodes CATSDSGLARNEQFF.

The chain uses TRBV9 and TRBJ2-1; possibly TRBD1 or TRBD2 for D (5 bases each). CDR3 size: 15 residues. CDR1 and CDR2 from the germline V gene are SGDLS and YYNGEE. V lost 4 bases, J lost 10 bases, and 21 bases lay in between. The CDR3, as DNA: TGTGCCAGCAGCCCCACTGGGACCACCGATCCGGAGCAGTTCTTC. It yields the protein CASSPTGTTDPEQFF.

This chain's CDR3 is CASTLGHSNTEAFF. The CDR3 DNA reads as TGTGCCAGCACTCTAGGACACAGCAACACTGAAGCTTTCTTT. The rearrangement joins TRBV12-3 or TRBV12-4 to TRBJ1-1; a possible D gene is TRBD1 (5 bases). The CDR3 contains 14 residues. The ends were cut back, 7 bases at V and 2 bases at J, with 14 bases in the middle.

This clonotype was recorded only once. This may come from a read error, since a much larger clone is one base off. The V and J genes are TRBV11-2 and TRBJ2-2; 11 bases line up with TRBD2. Germline-derived CDR1 and CDR2 are SGHAT and FQNNGV. CDR3 length: 15 amino acids. DNA of the CDR3: TGTGCCAGCAGGCTACTAGCGGGGGACACCGGGGAGCTGTCTTTT. This translates into CASRLLAGDTGELSF.

A word on this clonotype: The germline gene is not matched at one end of the junction; a read error may be the cause. The V call is TRBV2, the J call TRBJ1-1, with no clear D. The CDR3 covers 13 residues. Germline lookup yields CDR1 SNHLY and CDR2 FYNNEI. The CDR3 nucleotides read TGTGCCGGCAGTGATGAGCAGACCACTGAAGCTTTCTTT. The encoded protein is CAGSDEQTTEAFF.

The chain recombines TRBV9 with TRBJ2-7, with D perhaps matching TRBD1 (6 bases). Germline CDR1 reads SGDLS; CDR2 reads YYNGEE. CDR3 length equals 14 residues. Trimming took off 3 bases at V and 6 bases at J, with 16 bases between the two ends. This CDR3 is CASSGQGFQGEQYF. The CDR3 coding sequence is TGTGCCAGCAGCGGCCAGGGGTTCCAGGGCGAGCAGTACTTC.

This clonotype was detected only a few times. V gene TRBV20-1 combines with J gene TRBJ2-7; D uncertain. The ends were cut back, 6 bases at V and 0 bases at J, with 6 bases in the middle. CDR3 length: 11 amino acids. Germline-derived CDR1 and CDR2 are DFQATT and SNEGSKA (reference sequence). CDR3 in amino acids: CSARTSYEQYF. DNA of the CDR3: TGCAGTGCACGGACCTCCTACGAGCAGTACTTC.

The CDR3 reads CASSRTGGTDTQYF. The CDR3, as DNA: TGTGCCAGTAGCAGGACAGGGGGCACAGATACGCAGTATTTT. V and J are TRBV19 and TRBJ2-3, with TRBD1 identical over 9 bases. V trimming: 6 bases; J trimming: 1 base; junction bases outside the gene matches: 2. Germline-derived CDR1 and CDR2 are LNHDA and SQIVND (reference sequence). This CDR3 comprises 14 residues. Complete variable domain (other parts from reference TRBV19 and TRBJ2-3): DGGITQSPKYLFRKEGQNVTLSCEQNLNHDAMYWYRQDPGQGLRLIYYSQIVNDFQKGDIAEGYSVSREKKESFPLTVTSAQKNPTAFYLCASSRTGGTDTQYFGPGTRLTVL.

The V gene is TRBV20-1, the J gene TRBJ2-1, with TRBD2 matching 11 bases. The ends lost 5 bases at V and 7 bases at J; junction bases unmatched: 7. The CDR3 runs 14 residues. Germline V CDR1 and CDR2: DFQATT, SNEGSKA (reference sequence). CDR3 residues: CSAETSGGENEQFF. The DNA for the CDR3 is TGCAGTGCTGAAACTAGCGGGGGTGAAAATGAGCAGTTCTTC.

About this clonotype itself: This may be a read error: a much more frequent sequence differs by one nucleotide. This rearrangement joins TRBV11-2 to TRBJ2-3; perhaps TRBD1 as D (6 bases). This CDR3 is built from 16 residues. Trimming removed 5 bases from V and 2 bases from J, with 17 bases in between. Germline CDR1 is SGHAT and CDR2 is FQNNGV. This CDR3 is CASSPHTGLPTDTQYF. In DNA form, the CDR3 reads TGTGCCAGCAGCCCTCATACAGGGCTGCCCACAGATACGCAGTATTTT.